The 23 T cell receptor beta chains below all came from one sample that was sequenced in a study of blood T cell repertoires in COVID-19. Measured with immunoSEQ multiplex PCR; TCRdb has only the in-frame clones, and not every one. Of approximately 200,000 clones in the sample, approximately 78% were seen once. The sequenced sample was PBMCs or T cells enriched from blood (not recorded which). The receptors here all came from a man aged 35 to 55 who had recovered from COVID-19.

This chain joins TRBV15 and TRBJ2-3; D gene unclear. This CDR3 comprises 13 residues. Germline V CDR1 and CDR2: LNHNV, YYDKDF (reference sequence). The germline V and J ends were trimmed by 5 bases and 1 base, with 7 bases remaining between them. CDR3 residues: CATSGLGTDTQYF. CDR3 sequence (DNA): TGTGCCACCAGCGGCCTAGGCACAGATACGCAGTATTTT.

The chain carries TRBV2 and TRBJ2-2; 8 nucleotides align to TRBD1. Germline V lookup: CDR1 SNHLY, CDR2 FYNNEI. Trimming removed 7 bases from V and 4 bases from J; junction bases left unmatched: 5. The length of the CDR3 is 14 residues. As DNA, the CDR3 is TGTGCCAGCATTAGGACAGGGCCCACCGGGGAGCTGTTTTTT. It specifies CASIRTGPTGELFF.

A single count supports this clone. V usage is TRBV7-2 and J usage is TRBJ1-1; no reliable D call. The length of the CDR3 is 15 residues. Germline lookup yields CDR1 SGHTA and CDR2 FQGNSA. V shed 0 bases and J shed 5 bases, with 13 bases lying between them. The CDR3, as DNA: TGTGCCAGCAGCTTAGCTACGGGGTTTGGGACTGAAGCTTTCTTT. The encoded protein is CASSLATGFGTEAFF. Drawing the rest from reference TRBV7-2 and TRBJ1-1, the complete variable domain is GAGVSQSPSNKVTEKGKDVELRCDPISGHTALYWYRQSLGQGLEFLIYFQGNSAPDKSGLPSDRFSAERTGGSVSTLTIQRTQQEDSAVYLCASSLATGFGTEAFFGQGTRLTVV.

This chain connects TRBV5-1 to TRBJ1-1, with D tentatively TRBD1 (5 bases). CDR1 SGHRS and CDR2 YFSETQ come from the germline V gene. The CDR3 is made up of 15 amino acids. V was cut by 6 bases and J by 5 bases, with 20 bases left in between. Here the CDR3 DNA reads TGCGCCAGCACTCAGGGCTCAGGATCGCGGACTGAAGCTTTCTTT. As protein: CASTQGSGSRTEAFF.

The table lists this clone with a count of one. The rearrangement links TRBV11-2 to TRBJ2-1; TRBD2 aligns across 9 bases. Germline V lookup: CDR1 SGHAT, CDR2 FQNNGV. The junction had 11 bases not matched to a gene; V was cut back by 7 bases and J by 4 bases. There are 16 residues in the CDR3. CDR3 sequence (DNA): TGTGCCAGCATCGATACCGCGGGGGGGTTTTACAATGAGCAGTTCTTC. This translates into CASIDTAGGFYNEQFF. Full variable domain (rest looked up from reference TRBV11-2 and TRBJ2-1): EAGVAQSPRYKIIEKRQSVAFWCNPISGHATLYWYQQILGQGPKLLIQFQNNGVVDDSQLPKDRFSAERLKGVDSTLKIQPAKLEDSAVYLCASIDTAGGFYNEQFFGPGTRLTVL.

For this clone: At the DNA level, this CDR3 is encoded by other sequences in the same sample as well. This chain connects TRBV18 to TRBJ1-5; D gene uncertain. Germline values: CDR1 KGHSH, CDR2 LQKENI. The CDR3 consists of 14 residues. V was clipped by 3 bases and J by 2 bases, with 8 bases between them. The CDR3 protein is CASSPGTGNQPQHF. In nucleotides, the CDR3 is TGTGCCAGCTCACCGGGTACAGGCAATCAGCCCCAGCATTTT.

This rearrangement joins TRBV11-2 to TRBJ2-7; D is perhaps TRBD1 (5 bases). Per the germline V gene, CDR1 is SGHAT and CDR2 is FQNNGV. V was shortened by 3 bases and J by 3 bases, with 6 bases between the two germline ends. The CDR3 is made up of 12 amino acids. CDR3 residues: CASSFQGYEQYF. CDR3 in DNA: TGTGCCAGCAGCTTCCAGGGCTACGAGCAGTACTTC.

The V and J genes are TRBV28 and TRBJ1-2; D remains unclear. The length of the CDR3 is 17 residues. Germline V gene sequence: CDR1 MDHEN, CDR2 SYDVKM. V lost 4 bases and J 8 bases, leaving 26 bases between the germline ends. Written as DNA, the CDR3 is TGTGCCAGCAGTTCCCCACGGGAGATAGTAGGGATAGGGGGCTACACCTTC. It specifies CASSSPREIVGIGGYTF.

This clone appeared once. This chain uses TRBV5-1 with TRBJ2-3; 13 bases map to TRBD2. CDR1 SGHRS and CDR2 YFSETQ come from the germline V gene. Trimming removed 3 bases from V and 2 bases from J; junction bases left unmatched: 3. This CDR3 is 16 amino acids long. CDR3 DNA sequence: TGCGCCAGCAGCTCTGGACTAGCGGGGGACACAGATACGCAGTATTTT. It specifies CASSSGLAGDTDTQYF.

This chain uses TRBV11-3 with TRBJ1-2, with TRBD1 matching 7 bases. CDR1 is SGHNT, CDR2 YENEEA, per germline. The CDR3 length is 12 residues. Trimming removed 5 bases from V and 10 bases from J; junction bases left unmatched: 7. CDR3 DNA sequence: TGTGCCAGCAGCCCAGGAACAGGGGCCTACACCTTC. Translating gives CASSPGTGAYTF. Based on the CDR3 plus reference TRBV11-3 and TRBJ1-2, the full variable domain is EAGVVQSPRYKIIEKKQPVAFWCNPISGHNTLYWYLQNLGQGPELLIRYENEEAVDDSQLPKDRFSAERLKGVDSTLKIQPAELGDSAVYLCASSPGTGAYTFGSGTRLTVV.

Only a few counts were recorded for this clone. The chain combines TRBV11-1 with TRBJ2-3; D gene uncertain. V was cut by 3 bases and J by 2 bases, with 15 bases left in between. This CDR3 contains 16 residues. Per germline, CDR1 SGHAT and CDR2 FQDESV (reference sequence). Written as DNA, the CDR3 is TGTGCCAGCAGCTTCGGGTTTAGCAGCCTCACAGATACGCAGTATTTT. Residues: CASSFGFSSLTDTQYF. Looking up the rest from reference TRBV11-1 and TRBJ2-3 gives the full variable domain: EAEVAQSPRYKITEKSQAVAFWCDPISGHATLYWYRQILGQGPELLVQFQDESVVDDSQLPKDRFSAERLKGVDSTLKIQPAELGDSAMYLCASSFGFSSLTDTQYFGPGTRLTVL.

The chain uses TRBV6-6 and TRBJ2-1; D possibly corresponds to TRBD2 (5 bases). The V end lost 5 bases, the J end lost 13 bases, and 12 bases lay between the germline ends. The CDR3 loop spans 11 amino acids. The germline gives CDR1 MNHNY, CDR2 SVGAGI (reference sequence). CDR3 loop: CASSPGILQFF. The DNA for the CDR3 is TGTGCCAGCAGTCCCGGGATTCTCCAGTTCTTC.

This clone was found once. V usage is TRBV10-3 and J usage is TRBJ1-5, with 9 bases matching TRBD1. The germline V gene has CDR1 ENHRY and CDR2 SYGVKD. CDR3 length: 13 residues. Losses at the gene ends were 10 bases for V and 9 bases for J; bases not matched to a gene: 10. The CDR3 bases are TGTGCCACCAGGACAGGGGAAGAGCGGCCCCAGCATTTT. This sequence encodes CATRTGEERPQHF.

The table lists this clone with a few counts. V and J are TRBV10-2 and TRBJ2-1, with D possibly TRBD2 on 6 matching bases. This CDR3 contains 15 residues. The germline V gene has CDR1 WSHSY and CDR2 SAAADI. Trimming left V 2 bases short and J 4 bases short, with 12 bases between. CDR3 sequence reads: CASSELDYLYNEQFF. In nucleotides, the CDR3 is TGCGCCAGCAGTGAGCTGGACTACTTATACAATGAGCAGTTCTTC.

The V gene is TRBV18, the J gene TRBJ1-5; a weak D match, TRBD1 (5 bases). Trimming cost V 3 bases and J 7 bases, with 22 bases left between them. Looked up from germline, CDR1 is KGHSH and CDR2 is LQKENI. There are 17 residues in the CDR3. The CDR3 sequence is CASSPTTRQGSGQPQHF. The CDR3 DNA sequence: TGTGCCAGCTCACCTACCACCCGGCAGGGTTCAGGCCAGCCCCAGCATTTT.

CDR3 sequence: CASSPGENTEAFF. DNA of the CDR3: TGTGCCAGCTCACCAGGAGAGAACACTGAAGCTTTCTTT. The chain couples TRBV18 to TRBJ1-1; D is uncertain. Germline loops: CDR1 KGHSH, CDR2 LQKENI. V was clipped by 2 bases and J by 1 base, with 5 bases between them. The CDR3 extends over 13 amino acids.

The chain couples TRBV5-6 to TRBJ1-2; D is ambiguous. This CDR3 has 15 residues. Germline CDR1 SGHDT, CDR2 YYEEEE. V was trimmed by 2 bases and J by 4 bases, leaving 15 bases between them. CDR3 in amino acids: CASSFDQAGIYGYTF. The CDR3 coding sequence is TGTGCCAGCAGCTTTGACCAGGCCGGGATCTATGGCTACACCTTC.

The rearrangement links TRBV5-1 to TRBJ1-3; TRBD1 agrees at 7 bases. Germline lookup yields CDR1 SGHRS and CDR2 YFSETQ. This CDR3 has 17 amino acids. V gave up 0 bases and J gave up 0 bases; unmatched junction bases: 6. CDR3 region: CASSLAGTASSGNTIYF. The CDR3 DNA sequence: TGCGCCAGCAGCTTGGCGGGGACAGCTTCCTCTGGAAACACCATATATTTT.

The chain uses TRBV12-5 and TRBJ2-7; 9 nucleotides match TRBD2. This CDR3 spans 16 amino acids. Trimming at V came to 11 bases and at J to 2 bases, leaving 16 bases not matched to a gene. Germline assignment: CDR1 LGHNT and CDR2 FRNRAP. CDR3 nucleotides: TGTGCTCGGGGGTCGGGGGGGGGCGGGGGGGCCTACGAGCAGTACTTC. Its translation: CARGSGGGGGAYEQYF.

This chain links TRBV18 with TRBJ2-1; D is perhaps TRBD1 (6 bases). Trimming cost V 4 bases and J 5 bases, with 9 bases left between them. From germline, CDR1 is KGHSH and CDR2 LQKENI. The CDR3 loop spans 13 amino acids. The CDR3 loop is CASSLDRDNEQFF. The CDR3 DNA reads as TGTGCCAGCTCACTGGACAGAGACAATGAGCAGTTCTTC.

The J gene is TRBJ2-5, the V gene TRBV7-6; a weak D match, TRBD1 (5 bases). The CDR3 sequence is 17 residues long. Germline V gene sequence: CDR1 SGHVS, CDR2 FNYEAQ. Trimming shortened V by 2 bases and J by 2 bases, and 18 bases separated the two germline ends. The CDR3 region is CASSLPASQELQETQYF. CDR3 DNA: TGTGCCAGCAGCTTACCAGCCTCACAGGAGCTACAAGAGACCCAGTACTTC.

The rearrangement uses TRBV6-5 and TRBJ2-2, with D possibly matching TRBD2 (7 bases). V lost 3 bases, J lost 5 bases, and 10 bases lay in between. The CDR3 totals 14 residues. Germline CDR1 MNHEY, CDR2 SVGAGI. The chain's CDR3 is CASSYGGATGELFF. The CDR3 coding sequence is TGTGCCAGCAGTTATGGGGGGGCAACCGGGGAGCTGTTTTTT.

This clone was seen a handful of times. J is TRBJ1-2 and V is TRBV30; 7 bases line up with TRBD1. The CDR3 contains 12 residues. J lost 8 bases, V lost 4 bases, and 7 bases had no gene match. Looked up from germline, CDR1 is GTSNPN and CDR2 is SVGIG (reference sequence). Written as DNA, the CDR3 is TGTGCCTGGAATAAAGGGGGCTGGGGCTACACCTTC. This encodes CAWNKGGWGYTF.